This T cell receptor beta chain is drawn from a study of Ad26.COV2.S vaccination and SARS-CoV-2 variants. Germline V gives CDR1 LNHDA, CDR2 SQIVND (reference sequence). Deletions cut 5 bases from V and 4 bases from J, with 24 bases between. CDR3 length: 18 amino acids. As to treatment: around 19 received Ad26.COV2.S at low or high dose, single or two shots; about 5 received placebo; per-sample allocation not given. The samples date from day 63 after the first vaccine or placebo injection. Boston supplied an adult donor aged 18-55 years. Only in-frame clones appear in the TCRdb table, and some are missing; sequencing was by immunoSEQ multiplex PCR. The sample holds approximately 480,000 clones, roughly 87% seen once.

The chain recombines TRBV19 with TRBJ2-1; D possibly corresponds to TRBD2 (6 bases). This specimen consisted of peripheral blood, obtained in a trial of Ad26.COV2.S vaccine versus placebo. The receptor's source is a person between 18 and 59 years old who received the Ad26.COV2.S COVID-19 vaccine or a placebo. In DNA form, the CDR3 reads TGTGCCAGTAGTCCCCCGCGGGGCGGGATCTATATGTACAATGAGCAGTTCTTC. The encoded protein is CASSPPRGGIYMYNEQFF.